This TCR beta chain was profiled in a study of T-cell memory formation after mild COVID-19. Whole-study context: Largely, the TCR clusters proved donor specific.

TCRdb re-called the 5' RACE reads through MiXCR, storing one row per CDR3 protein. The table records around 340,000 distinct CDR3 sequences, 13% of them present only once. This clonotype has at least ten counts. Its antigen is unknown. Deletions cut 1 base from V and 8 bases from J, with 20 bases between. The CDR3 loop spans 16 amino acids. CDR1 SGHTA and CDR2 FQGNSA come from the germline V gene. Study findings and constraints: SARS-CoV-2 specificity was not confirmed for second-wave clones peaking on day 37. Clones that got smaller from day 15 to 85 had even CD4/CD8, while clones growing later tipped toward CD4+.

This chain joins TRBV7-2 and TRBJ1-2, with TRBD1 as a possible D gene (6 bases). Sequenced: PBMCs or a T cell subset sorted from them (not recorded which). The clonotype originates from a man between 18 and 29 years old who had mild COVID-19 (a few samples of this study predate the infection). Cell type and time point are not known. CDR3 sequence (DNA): TGTGCCAGCAGCTTAGATAGGGCTGGCAGGGGCAAAGGCTACACCTTC. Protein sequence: CASSLDRAGRGKGYTF.